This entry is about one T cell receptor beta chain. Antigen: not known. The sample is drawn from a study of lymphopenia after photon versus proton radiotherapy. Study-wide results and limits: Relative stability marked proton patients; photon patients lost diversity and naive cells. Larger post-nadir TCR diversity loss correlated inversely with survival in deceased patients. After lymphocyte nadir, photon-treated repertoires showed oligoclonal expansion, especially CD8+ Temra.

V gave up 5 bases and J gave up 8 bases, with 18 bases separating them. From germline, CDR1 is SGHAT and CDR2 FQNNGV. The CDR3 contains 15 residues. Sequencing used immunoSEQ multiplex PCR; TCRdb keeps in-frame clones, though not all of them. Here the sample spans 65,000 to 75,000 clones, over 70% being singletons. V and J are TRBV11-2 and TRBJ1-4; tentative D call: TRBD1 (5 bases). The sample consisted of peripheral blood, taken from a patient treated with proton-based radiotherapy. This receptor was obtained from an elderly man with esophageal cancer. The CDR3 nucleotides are TGTGCCAGCAGCCCCAGGGCAGGTGGTACGGAAAAACTGTTTTTT. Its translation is CASSPRAGGTEKLFF. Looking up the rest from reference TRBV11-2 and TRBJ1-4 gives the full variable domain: EAGVAQSPRYKIIEKRQSVAFWCNPISGHATLYWYQQILGQGPKLLIQFQNNGVVDDSQLPKDRFSAERLKGVDSTLKIQPAKLEDSAVYLCASSPRAGGTEKLFFGSGTQLSVL.